By share, the clone carrying this T cell receptor (beta chain) ranks as medium-sized (0.01 to 0.1%). Its matching antigen is unknown. For bulk TCR libraries, previously described methods and listed TCR primers were used. TCRdb recomputed calls from the PCR reads with MiXCR, one row per CDR3 protein. The sample consists of approximately 9,800 distinct CDR3 sequences, around a fifth of them appearing once. These data originate in a study of molecular identifiers for immune sequencing clone quantification. The CDR3 is 15 residues long. The J segment lost 2 bases and the V segment lost 3 bases, leaving 5 bases of the junction unmatched. CDR1 is SGHVS, CDR2 FNYEAQ, per germline. Notes on the study in general: In CMV-specific effectors, clones above 20 copies held over 97% of molecules; naive, under 1%.

The receptor was derived from a human donor in good health. Some libraries in this study had Jurkat cell RNA spiked in. The sequenced material came from naive CD8+ T cells from blood, with Jurkat cell RNA spiked in. Indicated subset: FACS-sorted CD8+CD4-CCR7+CD45RA+ naive T cells. The V call is TRBV7-6, the J call TRBJ2-3, with TRBD2 identical over 7 bases. CDR3 amino acids: CASSLVAGPTDTQYF. DNA for the CDR3: TGTGCCAGCAGCTTGGTAGCGGGCCCCACAGATACGCAGTATTTT. The variable domain in full, with the rest retrieved from reference TRBV7-6 and TRBJ2-3, is GAGVSQSPRYKVTKRGQDVALRCDPISGHVSLYWYRQALGQGPEFLTYFNYEAQQDKSGLPNDRFSAERPEGSISTLTIQRTEQRDSAMYRCASSLVAGPTDTQYFGPGTRLTVL.